Listed below are T cell receptor beta chains from one sample, sequenced in a study of beta chain features in type 1 diabetes. The table came from immunoSEQ multiplex PCR; TCRdb's copy has only in-frame clones and leaves some out. The table has nearly 250,000 clones, about 63% seen once. The sequencing input was naive CD4+ T cells from blood. Receptors originate from a man aged 30-40 years in good health. Each CDR3 is given with its conserved first and last residue. Fields, in order: D gene, clone size, J gene, V gene, CDR3 DNA, CDR3 protein. The D gene is left open where the match is weak. Clone size is shown for a subset of rows, as once, few, many or a class of expanded clone.

NA	NA	TRBJ2-3	TRBV25-1	TGTGCCAGCAGTGTTAGAGATACGCAGTATTTT	CASSVRDTQYF
NA	few	TRBJ2-1	TRBV10-2	TGCGCCAGCAGTGAGACTGTTTTAGTTCCGTTCTTC	CASSETVLVPFF
NA	NA	TRBJ2-1	TRBV29-1	TGCAGCTCGTGGCACCGGGAATACAATGAGCAGTTCTTC	CSSWHREYNEQFF
TRBD2	NA	TRBJ2-3	TRBV2	TGTGCCAGCAGGACTAGCCGTAGCACAGATACGCAGTATTTT	CASRTSRSTDTQYF
NA	NA	TRBJ2-7	TRBV30	TGTGCCTGGTCCCTTGGAGGCTACGAGCAGTACTTC	CAWSLGGYEQYF
NA	NA	TRBJ1-2	TRBV30	TGTGCCTGGAGTGTCAAGAAGGGAGGGGCGCGGTACACCTTC	CAWSVKKGGARYTF
NA	few	TRBJ1-2	TRBV28	TGTGCCAGCGAACAGGGTACGAGGGGCTACACCTTC	CASEQGTRGYTF
NA	once	TRBJ2-6	TRBV6-5	TGTGCCAGCAGTTACTTGAGCTCTGGGGCCAACGTCCTGACTTTC	CASSYLSSGANVLTF
NA	NA	TRBJ2-7	TRBV7-2	TGTGCCAGCAGCTTAGCCGGGACACCTTACTACGAGCAGTACTTC	CASSLAGTPYYEQYF
NA	NA	TRBJ2-3	TRBV2	TGTGCCAGCAGTGAAGAGGGACCGCAGTATTTT	CASSEEGPQYF
TRBD2	NA	TRBJ2-7	TRBV30	TGTGCCGGAAGCGGGGGGATCTCCTACGAGCAGTACTTC	CAGSGGISYEQYF
TRBD1	NA	TRBJ2-7	TRBV10-3	TGTGCCATCGAGAGGGGACAGGGTTTTTACGAGCAGTACTTC	CAIERGQGFYEQYF
NA	NA	TRBJ2-6	TRBV5-6	TGTGCCAGCACCCTGCTTCTCCGCTCTGGGGCCAACGTCCTGACTTTC	CASTLLLRSGANVLTF
NA	NA	TRBJ1-1	TRBV30	TGTGCCTGGAGTGTACCGGGGGCAATGAACACTGAAGCTTTCTTT	CAWSVPGAMNTEAFF
TRBD1	NA	TRBJ2-2	TRBV5-1	TGCGCCAGCAGCGCGGGACAGGGGACCGGGGAGCTGTTTTTT	CASSAGQGTGELFF
NA	NA	TRBJ1-4	TRBV2	TGTGCCAGCAGTTCCGACATAGCATCCGAAAAACTGTTTTTT	CASSSDIASEKLFF
NA	few	TRBJ2-3	TRBV30	TGTGCCTGGAGCACCTTCGGTGGGGAGGATACGCAGTATTTT	CAWSTFGGEDTQYF
NA	NA	TRBJ1-3	TRBV29-1	TGCAGCGTTCGGGGACCCTCCTCTGGAAACACCATATATTTT	CSVRGPSSGNTIYF
NA	NA	TRBJ2-1	TRBV9	TGTGCCAGCAGCGGTGACAGGTTGGCGACTGCCTACAATGAGCAGTTCTTC	CASSGDRLATAYNEQFF
TRBD1	NA	TRBJ1-2	TRBV9	TGTGCCAGCACCCGAACCGGGACAGCTTATGGCTACACCTTC	CASTRTGTAYGYTF
TRBD2	NA	TRBJ2-1	TRBV28	TGTGCCAGCAGGACTAGCGGGACCTACAATGAGCAGTTCTTC	CASRTSGTYNEQFF
TRBD2	NA	TRBJ2-1	TRBV10-3	TGTGCCATCAAGACTAGCGGGGAGTACAATGAGCAGTTCTTC	CAIKTSGEYNEQFF
NA	NA	TRBJ2-7	TRBV5-1	TGCGCCAGCACCGCGGGACAGAGCTACGAGCAGTACTTC	CASTAGQSYEQYF
NA	few	TRBJ2-7	TRBV29-1	TGCAGCGTCGGAACAACGGTTGCCGAGCAGTACTTC	CSVGTTVAEQYF
NA	NA	TRBJ2-7	TRBV20-1	TGCAGTGCTAGGGGGACCTACGAGCAGTACTTC	CSARGTYEQYF
TRBD2	NA	TRBJ2-1	TRBV5-6	TGTGCCAGCAGCGACGGACTAGCGGGAGCGAATGAGCAGTTCTTC	CASSDGLAGANEQFF
NA	NA	TRBJ2-5	TRBV29-1	TGCAGCGTTGACGGAGGGTTAGAGACCCAGTACTTC	CSVDGGLETQYF
TRBD1	NA	TRBJ2-7	TRBV7-8	TGTGCCAGCAGCTTAGCTGCGACAGGGGGAGCGCCCTACGAGCAGTACTTC	CASSLAATGGAPYEQYF
NA	NA	TRBJ2-7	TRBV29-1	TGCAGCGTTTCTGAGGATTCCTACGAGCAGTACTTC	CSVSEDSYEQYF
NA	NA	TRBJ2-7	TRBV30	TGTGCCTGGAGTTACGGACACGCTACTTCCTACGAGCAGTACTTC	CAWSYGHATSYEQYF
TRBD1	NA	TRBJ1-5	TRBV7-2	TGTGCCAGCAGCCTACGGACAGGGGATCAGCCCCAGCATTTT	CASSLRTGDQPQHF
NA	NA	TRBJ1-1	TRBV30	TGTGCCTGGTCGGACGGGAAGAACACTGAAGCTTTCTTT	CAWSDGKNTEAFF
NA	NA	TRBJ2-1	TRBV20-1	TGCAGTCAAGGGGCGCAGAATGAGCAGTTCTTC	CSQGAQNEQFF
NA	few	TRBJ2-5	TRBV4-1	TGCGCCAGCAGAGCGGCTAGCGATGAGACCCAGTACTTC	CASRAASDETQYF
TRBD1	NA	TRBJ2-7	TRBV4-3	TGCGCCAGCAGCCATGGGCCGGGACAGCCCCGCTACGAGCAGTACTTC	CASSHGPGQPRYEQYF
TRBD2	NA	TRBJ2-3	TRBV30	TGTGCCTGGAGTGCAGTTAGCGGGACCGATACGCAGTATTTT	CAWSAVSGTDTQYF
NA	NA	TRBJ2-7	TRBV2	TGTGCCAGCAGTGATTCTCTAGATGCCTACGAGCAGTACTTC	CASSDSLDAYEQYF
TRBD1	NA	TRBJ2-7	TRBV6-6	TGTGCCAGCAGGAATCACAGGGGAGTAGGCTACGAGCAGTACTTC	CASRNHRGVGYEQYF
NA	NA	TRBJ2-1	TRBV4-3	TGCGCCAGCAGCCAATTGGGACGACAATCGAGAGAGCAGTTCTTC	CASSQLGRQSREQFF
TRBD1	NA	TRBJ2-3	TRBV25-1	TGTGCCAGCAGTGACCCCGGGACAGGGGGGCATTTT	CASSDPGTGGHF
NA	once	TRBJ2-3	TRBV7-7	TGTGCCAGCAGCTTGGGGCTAGCGAGCACAGATACGCAGTATTTT	CASSLGLASTDTQYF
TRBD2	few	TRBJ2-1	TRBV29-1	TGCAGCGGGCCACTAGCGGGAGGGCCTAATAATGAGCAGTTCTTC	CSGPLAGGPNNEQFF
NA	once	TRBJ1-6	TRBV25-1	TGTGCCAGCAGTGAATACCAGGGCCGCGGGAGTTCACCCCTCCACTTT	CASSEYQGRGSSPLHF
NA	few	TRBJ2-1	TRBV30	TGTGCCTATGATGTGTCAGGTAATGAGCAGTTCTTC	CAYDVSGNEQFF
NA	NA	TRBJ1-6	TRBV30	TGTGCCTACCTGACCCCGATCGGTTCACCCCTCCACTTT	CAYLTPIGSPLHF
NA	NA	TRBJ2-4	TRBV7-9	TGTGCCAGCAGCCGGACTAGGGGGAACATTCAGTACTTC	CASSRTRGNIQYF
NA	NA	TRBJ2-5	TRBV15	TGTGCCACCAGCCTTCTCCTCTCAGGGAAGGAGACCCAGTACTTC	CATSLLLSGKETQYF
TRBD1	NA	TRBJ2-3	TRBV5-1	TGCGCCAGCAGCGCGGACAGGCCCACAGATACGCAGTATTTT	CASSADRPTDTQYF
NA	NA	TRBJ2-1	TRBV21-1	TGTGCCAGCAGCAAAAGTAAGGCCCTGGCCTACAATGAGCAGTTCTTC	CASSKSKALAYNEQFF
TRBD1	NA	TRBJ2-3	TRBV7-9	TGTGCCAGCAGCCGACCACAGGGGGATACGCAGTATTTT	CASSRPQGDTQYF
TRBD1	NA	TRBJ2-7	TRBV29-1	TGCAGCGCCGGACAGGGGGGGCCCTACGAGCAGTACTTC	CSAGQGGPYEQYF
NA	NA	TRBJ2-1	TRBV6-5	TGTGCCAGCGCAGCTCGCAATGAGCAGTTCTTC	CASAARNEQFF
NA	NA	TRBJ1-5	TRBV21-1	TGTGCCAGCAAAGGCGGGGTCCTCAATCAGCCCCAGCATTTT	CASKGGVLNQPQHF
NA	NA	TRBJ2-5	TRBV4-1	TGCGCCAGCAGCCAAGCCTCGGCGGGGCGCGAGACCCAGTACTTC	CASSQASAGRETQYF
TRBD1	NA	TRBJ2-4	TRBV27	TGTGCCAGCAGCCCCTGGACAGGGGGGGTAGGAGCCAAAAACATTCAGTACTTC	CASSPWTGGVGAKNIQYF